This T cell receptor (beta chain) was sequenced for a study of read filtering for tumor transcriptome and immune sequencing (TCRdb year 2020). Turning to the overall study: The cohort consisted of 17 to 20 male and some 15 female patients, with a mean age of roughly 66 years and an age range of about 47 to 85. Under revised international staging, fewer than ten patients fell into R-ISS I, some 15 into R-ISS II and about seven into R-ISS III. After DNase treatment, whole-transcriptome libraries were prepared with the TruSeq RNA Access Library Prep Kit. TCR-region mapped reads per sample ranged from about 4.05 to 10.27 million with IR-seq versus only roughly 75 to 1273 with RNA-seq. The study compared TCR repertoires from targeted immune repertoire sequencing and bulk whole-transcriptome sequencing run on the same bone marrow samples. A main aim was a read-filtering strategy for immune repertoire data, specifically whether clonotypes supported by a single read should be removed. Summary of the overall study and its limitations: Rather than purified T cells, the sorted CD138-negative fraction was a mixed bone marrow immune population. IR-seq captured clonotypes at much higher depth and more reliably than RNA-seq, and smaller IR-seq throughput sufficed to identify most shared clonotypes. Removing single-read clonotypes increased the correlation between IR-seq and RNA-seq shared clonotype proportions. In IR-seq, single-read clonotypes were 80% to 90% of clonotypes but about 3.5% of total reads; in RNA-seq they were roughly 72% of clonotypes and approximately 40% of reads.

Every patient had bone marrow sampled at the time of active disease. Ficoll-Hypaque density gradient centrifugation was used to isolate the bone marrow mononuclear cells. To remove myeloma plasma cells, the cells were labeled with CD138 magnetic microbeads on a MACS separator, and CD138-negative cells were then collected by negative selection. The purity of the isolated cells was checked by flow cytometry with CD138 antibodies on an Attune NxT. TRIzol reagent was used to extract total RNA, which was then quantified with a NanoDrop spectrophotometer. Paired RNA-seq and IR-seq were performed on the CD138-negative bone marrow sample of each patient. Deletion took 0 bases off V and 6 bases off J, with a span of 8 bases between the germline ends. Taken from cysteine to phenylalanine, the CDR3 has 14 residues. Left in the record is the CDR3 DNA by itself, 42 bases read in frame from the first base. CDR1 LGHNA and CDR2 YNFKEQ are derived from the germline V gene.

This clonotype was detected ten times or more. Its antigen is not yet known. Base qualities were left out, and no much larger clone turns up one base away. The Immunoverse kit was used to build TCR libraries from 400 ng RNA, with molecular barcoded adaptors covering alpha/delta and beta/gamma chains. TCR library preparation used the same RNA that was used for transcriptome sequencing. Sequencing of TCR libraries was carried out on an Illumina HiSeq 4000 with 2 x 150 cycles. Under the source paper's analysis protocol: MiXCR aligned TCR reads to human V, D, J and C references and assembled the aligned reads into CDR3 clonotypes, with quality filtering and error correction included. The tcR package in R was used for analysis of clonotype counts and gene usage diversity. Raw mapping reads were checked after the RNA-seq reads had been mapped by STAR aligner version 2.5.3a onto the human GRCh37 genome. To test the effect of sequencing depth on detected clonotypes, IR-seq fastq files were randomly downsampled using Seqtk 1.3. The public sequencing data were trimmed at Q25 with fastp and processed into clonotypes with MiXCR by TCRdb, which kept only in-frame beta chains. Each CDR3 protein gets just one entry, which takes the most common genes and DNA from the rows behind it. What appears here as the V and J calls and clone size reflects TCRdb's work, not the paper's. Within this sample are around 6,000 distinct CDR3 sequences, with about a quarter of them counted one time only. Over 40% of the sample goes to the ten largest clones.

This TCR came from a donor at least 40 years old with multiple myeloma. The rearrangement combines TRBV4-2 with TRBJ2-2; matching of 5 bases hints at TRBD2 as the D gene. Sequencing input: a population of CD138-negative cells sorted from bone marrow. The sample's cell subset or site label is to be understood as: bone marrow mononuclear cells depleted of CD138+ plasma/myeloma cells by negative magnetic selection. CDR3 reads: CASSQDEGPGELFF. In nucleotides, the sequence is TGTGCCAGCAGCCAAGATGAGGGTCCCGGGGAGCTGTTTTTT.